The 18 T cell receptor beta chains below were found in one sample sequenced in a study of Graves' ophthalmopathy and Graves' hyperthyroidism. Using RNA transcripts, the TCR beta CDR3 regions were amplified. An initial RT-PCR round employing HTBI primers preceded a second-round multiplex PCR. Using its own MiXCR run on the multiplex PCR reads, TCRdb lists one record per CDR3 protein. Of some 390,000 distinct CDR3 sequences in the sample, around 16% were seen once. Sequencing used peripheral blood. These TCRs come from a woman aged 18-29 years with Graves' ophthalmopathy.

This clonotype has at least ten counts. This chain uses TRBV7-9 with TRBJ2-5; TRBD1 agrees at 9 bases. CDR3 length: 15 residues. V lost 1 base to trimming and J lost 1 base; unmatched junction nucleotides: 1. CDR1 is SEHNR and CDR2 is FQNEAQ in the germline V gene (reference sequence). The CDR3 sequence: CASSLVDRGQETQYF. In DNA form, the CDR3 reads TGTGCCAGCAGCTTAGTGGACAGGGGCCAAGAGACCCAGTACTTC.

This clonotype was recorded a few times. The chain joins TRBV19 to TRBJ2-7, with D possibly being TRBD1 (6 bases). Germline CDR1 reads LNHDA; CDR2 reads SQIVND (reference sequence). V lost 3 bases and J 2 bases, leaving 14 bases between the germline ends. The length of the CDR3 is 15 residues. The CDR3 here is CASSITTGKAYEQYF. The CDR3 nucleotides read TGTGCCAGTAGTATCACAACAGGGAAGGCCTACGAGCAGTACTTC. The whole variable domain, filled in from reference TRBV19 and TRBJ2-7, reads DGGITQSPKYLFRKEGQNVTLSCEQNLNHDAMYWYRQDPGQGLRLIYYSQIVNDFQKGDIAEGYSVSREKKESFPLTVTSAQKNPTAFYLCASSITTGKAYEQYFGPGTRLTVT.

The sample holds many counts of this clonotype. The chain employs TRBV28 and TRBJ1-5; D is undetermined. CDR1 and CDR2 (germline): MDHEN, SYDVKM. The ends were cut back, 1 base at V and 7 bases at J, with 8 bases in the middle. This CDR3 contains 13 residues. The CDR3 reads CASSLSFTQPQHF. In DNA form, the CDR3 reads TGTGCCAGCAGTTTATCTTTCACCCAGCCCCAGCATTTT. Looking up the rest from reference TRBV28 and TRBJ1-5 gives the full variable domain: DVKVTQSSRYLVKRTGEKVFLECVQDMDHENMFWYRQDPGLGLRLIYFSYDVKMKEKGDIPEGYSVSREKKERFSLILESASTNQTSMYLCASSLSFTQPQHFGDGTRLSIL.

The table lists this clonotype with many counts. V gene TRBV19 combines with J gene TRBJ2-2; D remains ambiguous. The V and J ends lost 3 bases and 6 bases respectively, with 8 bases between them. The CDR3 has 13 amino acids. Germline values: CDR1 LNHDA, CDR2 SQIVND (reference sequence). DNA for the CDR3: TGTGCCAGTAGTATCCTCCAGGCCGGGGAGCTGTTTTTT. This translates into CASSILQAGELFF.

CDR3 nucleotide sequence: TGTGCCAGCAGTTATCAGTCCGATGGCTACACCTTC. Amino acids: CASSYQSDGYTF. The chain carries TRBV6-2 or TRBV6-3 and TRBJ1-2; D unresolved. This CDR3 region has 12 residues. CDR1 MNHEY and CDR2 SVGEGT come from the germline V gene. The ends were cut back, 3 bases at V and 6 bases at J, with 8 bases in the middle.

The V call is TRBV6-5, the J call TRBJ2-7, with a tentative D call TRBD2 (6 bases). This CDR3 is built from 14 residues. V lost 2 bases to trimming and J lost 4 bases, with 12 bases between them. Per germline, CDR1 MNHEY and CDR2 SVGAGI. As DNA, the CDR3 is TGTGCCAGCAGTTACACGGGAGCGAGATACGAGCAGTACTTC. This translates into CASSYTGARYEQYF.

This chain uses TRBV6-5 with TRBJ1-2; possibly TRBD1 for D (5 bases). The CDR3 is 15 residues long. V was pared by 3 bases and J by 8 bases, with 19 bases between. Germline V gene lookup returns CDR1 MNHEY and CDR2 SVGAGI. CDR3 residues: CASSYIYGAEGGYTF. DNA for the CDR3: TGTGCCAGCAGTTATATTTATGGGGCTGAAGGGGGCTACACCTTC.

This clonotype has at least ten counts. This rearrangement joins TRBV3-1 to TRBJ1-1; perhaps TRBD1 as D (5 bases). Trimming removed 5 bases from V and 0 bases from J, with 16 bases in between. Germline CDR1 and CDR2: LGHDT and YNNKEL (reference sequence). The CDR3 has 16 residues. The CDR3 region is CASSGQTTRMNTEAFF. The CDR3 DNA reads as TGTGCCAGCAGCGGACAAACCACCAGGATGAACACTGAAGCTTTCTTT.

This clonotype has at least ten counts. V and J are TRBV5-8 and TRBJ1-2, with TRBD1 matching over 9 bases. Germline CDR1 and CDR2: SGHTS and YDEGEE. The CDR3 is made up of 13 amino acids. Trimming at V came to 5 bases and at J to 6 bases, leaving 5 bases not matched to a gene. CDR3 in amino acids: CASSITGGHGYTF. The DNA of the CDR3 is TGTGCCAGCAGTATAACAGGGGGCCATGGCTACACCTTC.

This clonotype was seen many times. One junction end does not reproduce the germline sequence, and a read error may be involved. This chain joins TRBV28 and TRBJ2-7; D possibly matches TRBD1 or TRBD2 (5 bases each). There are 12 residues in the CDR3. The V gene's germline CDR1 is MDHEN and CDR2 SYDVKM. In nucleotides, the CDR3 is TGTGCCAGCAGCCATGAGGGGCAGGAGCAAGACTTC. It translates to CASSHEGQEQDF.

Many counts were recorded for this clonotype. This chain links TRBV29-1 with TRBJ2-7; D remains ambiguous. The CDR3 has 11 amino acids. The germline gives CDR1 SQVTM, CDR2 ANQGSEA. V was clipped by 7 bases and J by 7 bases, with 14 bases between them. The CDR3 region is CSARWNWEQYF. In DNA form, the CDR3 reads TGCAGCGCTAGGTGGAATTGGGAGCAGTACTTC.

The chain has TRBV20-1 and TRBJ2-7; D is possibly TRBD2 (6 bases). Germline V gene sequence: CDR1 DFQATT, CDR2 SNEGSKA (reference sequence). This CDR3 comprises 16 residues. The V and J ends lost 4 bases and 0 bases respectively, with 19 bases between them. The CDR3 region is CSANPLQAGSSYEQYF. CDR3 nucleotides: TGCAGTGCTAACCCCCTCCAGGCGGGGAGCTCCTACGAGCAGTACTTC.

The rearrangement joins TRBV6-1 to TRBJ1-1; D not certain. Germline V lookup: CDR1 MNHNS, CDR2 SASEGT. Trimming shortened V by 7 bases and J by 1 base, and 13 bases separated the two germline ends. The CDR3 is 14 amino acids. CDR3 sequence (DNA): TGTGCCAGCAAAACCGAGACAAGGAACACTGAAGCTTTCTTT. It is translated as CASKTETRNTEAFF.

This clonotype was counted ten times or more. This rearrangement joins TRBV6-5 to TRBJ2-5; D is uncertain. This CDR3 region has 17 residues. Trimming removed 2 bases from V and 2 bases from J, with 18 bases in between. The germline V gene has CDR1 MNHEY and CDR2 SVGAGI. The CDR3 DNA reads as TGTGCCAGCAGTTACGCGACACGACCTCACCCACAAGAGACCCAGTACTTC. This sequence encodes CASSYATRPHPQETQYF.

V gene TRBV18 combines with J gene TRBJ2-5; D unclear. From germline, CDR1 is KGHSH and CDR2 LQKENI. V lost 1 base and J 5 bases, leaving 5 bases between the germline ends. This CDR3 contains 12 residues. The CDR3 DNA is TGTGCCAGCTCACCACGCCTGGAGACCCAGTACTTC. Its translation: CASSPRLETQYF. The variable domain in full, with the rest retrieved from reference TRBV18 and TRBJ2-5, is NAGVMQNPRHLVRRRGQEARLRCSPMKGHSHVYWYRQLPEEGLKFMVYLQKENIIDESGMPKERFSAEFPKEGPSILRIQQVVRGDSAAYFCASSPRLETQYFGPGTRLLVL.

This clonotype was counted only a few times. V usage is TRBV15 and J usage is TRBJ2-1; TRBD1 matches at 8 bases. Germline CDR1 reads LNHNV; CDR2 reads YYDKDF (reference sequence). Trimming removed 2 bases from V and 9 bases from J; junction bases left unmatched: 9. The CDR3 is 15 residues long. Here the CDR3 reads CATSRITGTGSEQFF. Here the CDR3 DNA reads TGTGCCACCAGCAGAATCACCGGGACAGGAAGTGAGCAGTTCTTC.

This clonotype was seen many times. The chain joins TRBV4-3 to TRBJ1-1; D unresolved. The CDR3 loop spans 15 amino acids. Per the germline V gene, CDR1 is LGHNA and CDR2 is YSLEER. V dropped 0 bases and J dropped 0 bases, with 8 bases sitting between them. CDR3 sequence: CASSQEEGLNTEAFF. Written as DNA, the CDR3 is TGCGCCAGCAGCCAAGAAGAAGGACTGAACACTGAAGCTTTCTTT.

The chain links TRBV5-1 to TRBJ2-7; possible D gene TRBD1, 6 bases. Germline V gene lookup returns CDR1 SGHRS and CDR2 YFSETQ. V lost 5 bases and J 0 bases, leaving 12 bases between the germline ends. There are 14 residues in the CDR3. The CDR3 nucleotides are TGCGCCAGCAGTTGGGGGCCGAGCTCCTACGAGCAGTACTTC. Amino acid sequence: CASSWGPSSYEQYF.